These 21 T cell receptor beta chains share one sample of origin, sequenced in a study of Graves' ophthalmopathy and Graves' hyperthyroidism. The TCR beta CDR3 regions underwent amplification from RNA transcripts. Scientists carried out first-round RT-PCR using HTBI primers and then a second-round multiplex PCR. TCRdb re-analysed the multiplex PCR reads in MiXCR, keeping a single row per CDR3 protein. The sample gives 600,000 to 950,000 distinct CDR3 sequences, approximately 40% of which show up once; about 40% is in the top ten. The specimen was peripheral blood. The receptor source for this set is an adult man with Graves' ophthalmopathy.

The rearrangement uses TRBV7-9 and TRBJ2-7; tentative D call: TRBD2 (6 bases). The CDR3 contains 13 residues. Per germline, CDR1 SEHNR and CDR2 FQNEAQ (reference sequence). The V gene lost 6 bases and the J gene lost 4 bases, with 13 bases spanning the gap. The CDR3 is CASRLEGPYEQYF. The CDR3 DNA reads TGTGCCAGCAGGTTGGAGGGTCCTTACGAGCAGTACTTC. Variable domain in full (rest from reference TRBV7-9 and TRBJ2-7): DTGVSQNPRHKITKRGQNVTFRCDPISEHNRLYWYRQTLGQGPEFLTYFQNEAQLEKSRLLSDRFSAERPKGSFSTLEIQRTEQGDSAMYLCASRLEGPYEQYFGPGTRLTVT.

The chain links TRBV19 to TRBJ1-5, with D possibly matching TRBD1 (6 bases). CDR1 and CDR2 from the germline V gene are LNHDA and SQIVND (reference sequence). The CDR3 is made up of 15 amino acids. V was pared by 6 bases and J by 7 bases, with 19 bases between. In DNA form, the CDR3 reads TGTGCCAGTAGGCCTGTTGGGGGCCTTTTACAGCCCCAGCATTTT. It specifies CASRPVGGLLQPQHF.

The sample holds many counts of this clonotype. J is TRBJ1-5 and V is TRBV2, with 9 nucleotides matching TRBD1. The germline V gene has CDR1 SNHLY and CDR2 FYNNEI. Trimming cost V 5 bases and J 5 bases; bases outside gene matches: 4. The CDR3 spans 14 residues. The CDR3 DNA reads TGTGCCAGCAGTCAAAGACAGGGGGATCAGCCCCAGCATTTT. Its protein is CASSQRQGDQPQHF.

Note on this clonotype: At one of its ends the junction is not consistent with the germline gene, which may arise from a read error. The chain couples TRBV6-6 to TRBJ1-2, with 7 bases fitting TRBD1. Germline V CDR1 and CDR2: MNHNY, SVGAGI (reference sequence). This CDR3 is 12 amino acids long. CDR3 DNA: TGCGCCAGCACAGGACAGGAGTATGGCTACACCTTC. Translated: CASTGQEYGYTF.

This clonotype was seen more than once but under ten times. The chain has TRBV29-1 and TRBJ2-7; D remains ambiguous. Near its end, the DNA agrees better with TRBJ2-1, so the J call may be wrong. The CDR3 runs 11 residues. Germline V gene lookup returns CDR1 SQVTM and CDR2 ANQGSEA. The CDR3 here is CSVSAGLGQFF. The CDR3 bases are TGCAGCGTGTCGGCCGGCCTGGGGCAGTTCTTC.

The chain couples TRBV9 to TRBJ1-2; maybe TRBD1 (5 bases). The CDR3 has 13 amino acids. The V gene's germline CDR1 is SGDLS and CDR2 YYNGEE. Trimming cost V 0 bases and J 8 bases, with 11 bases left between them. CDR3 region: CASSVDEGTGYTF. CDR3 DNA sequence: TGTGCCAGCAGCGTAGATGAGGGGACGGGCTACACCTTC.

The chain combines TRBV29-1 with TRBJ1-1; 9 bases are shared with TRBD1. Per the germline V gene, CDR1 is SQVTM and CDR2 is ANQGSEA. The CDR3 covers 15 residues. The V segment lost 4 bases and the J segment 5 bases; nucleotides outside the gene matches: 11. The CDR3 sequence: CSVADAGTGPTEAFF. The DNA of the CDR3 is TGCAGCGTTGCCGACGCCGGGACAGGGCCTACTGAAGCTTTCTTT.

This clonotype has ten or more counts. CDR3 DNA sequence: TGTGCCACCAGCAGTTCTGTGGCAGATACGCAGTATTTT. Its protein is CATSSSVADTQYF. The chain uses TRBV15 and TRBJ2-3, with D uncertain. CDR1 is LNHNV, CDR2 YYDKDF, per germline (reference sequence). V was clipped by 3 bases and J by 4 bases, with 8 bases between them. The CDR3 totals 13 residues.

The rearrangement joins TRBV5-1 to TRBJ1-1; no definite D call. CDR3 length equals 14 residues. Trimming shortened V by 1 base and J by 0 bases, and 7 bases separated the two germline ends. Germline V CDR1 and CDR2: SGHRS, YFSETQ. In nucleotides, the CDR3 is TGCGCCAGCAGCTTGCGGCAGATGAACACTGAAGCTTTCTTT. Translated, it gives CASSLRQMNTEAFF.

This clonotype was found many times. This chain uses TRBV7-6 with TRBJ2-7; D is possibly TRBD2 (6 bases). CDR1 and CDR2 (germline): SGHVS, FNYEAQ. V dropped 1 base and J dropped 0 bases, with 19 bases sitting between them. The CDR3 sequence is 18 residues long. CDR3 amino acids: CASSLVGTGRRSSYEQYF. As DNA, the CDR3 is TGTGCCAGCAGCTTAGTTGGGACTGGCAGGCGGAGCTCCTACGAGCAGTACTTC.

The chain has TRBV4-3 and TRBJ1-2, with 8 bases identical to TRBD1. Per germline, CDR1 LGHNA and CDR2 YSLEER. There are 14 residues in the CDR3. The J segment lost 8 bases and the V segment lost 3 bases, leaving 8 bases of the junction unmatched. In nucleotides, the CDR3 is TGCGCCAGCAGCCAGATGGACAGGGCCGAAGGCTACACCTTC. Its protein product is CASSQMDRAEGYTF.

The rearrangement joins TRBV2 to TRBJ1-5; D is ambiguous. V lost 11 bases and J lost 3, with 14 bases in between. This CDR3 has 13 residues. The V gene's germline CDR1 is SNHLY and CDR2 FYNNEI. The CDR3 coding sequence is TGTGCCGGACCTGACTCGGCCAATCAGCCCCAGCATTTT. Translation gives CAGPDSANQPQHF.

The chain couples TRBV11-2 to TRBJ2-5, with 12 nucleotides matching TRBD2. The CDR3 has 17 amino acids. The germline gives CDR1 SGHAT, CDR2 FQNNGV. V lost 4 bases and J lost 2; bases outside the gene matches: 8. For the CDR3, the DNA is TGTGCCAGCAGCTCCACGCCCGGGACTAGCGGGCAAGAGACCCAGTACTTC. It is translated as CASSSTPGTSGQETQYF.

The chain couples TRBV3-1 to TRBJ2-7, with D unclear. The V gene lost 1 base and the J gene lost 5 bases, with 6 bases spanning the gap. The CDR3 loop spans 12 amino acids. CDR1 is LGHDT, CDR2 YNNKEL, per germline (reference sequence). The CDR3 reads CASSQVIHEQYF. Written as DNA, the CDR3 is TGTGCCAGCAGCCAAGTGATACACGAGCAGTACTTC.

This clonotype was seen a few times. This chain uses TRBV12-3 or TRBV12-4 with TRBJ1-4, with a weak D call TRBD1 (5 bases). The ends were cut back, 1 base at V and 6 bases at J, with 9 bases in the middle. The CDR3 length is 14 residues. The CDR3 DNA is TGTGCCAGCAGTTTAGAGGGGACGGATGAAAAACTGTTTTTT. This sequence encodes CASSLEGTDEKLFF.

This chain links TRBV7-9 with TRBJ1-2; 7 positions agree with TRBD1. Germline V gene data show CDR1 as SEHNR and CDR2 as FQNEAQ (reference sequence). V was clipped by 7 bases and J by 5 bases; unmatched bases: 10. CDR3 size: 14 residues. CDR3 DNA: TGTGCCAGCACCTACAGGGGACTAGATTATGGCTACACCTTC. Translating gives CASTYRGLDYGYTF.

The chain combines TRBV20-1 with TRBJ2-7, with TRBD2 identical over 14 bases. The V gene's germline CDR1 is DFQATT and CDR2 SNEGSKA (reference sequence). V lost 5 bases to trimming and J lost 0 bases; unmatched junction nucleotides: 9. This CDR3 comprises 17 residues. CDR3 residues: CSADGTSGGQSSYEQYF. The CDR3 DNA follows: TGCAGTGCTGACGGGACTAGCGGGGGCCAAAGCTCCTACGAGCAGTACTTC.

V is TRBV20-1 and J is TRBJ2-5; D tentatively fits TRBD1 or TRBD2 (5 bases each). Germline V gene data show CDR1 as DFQATT and CDR2 as SNEGSKA (reference sequence). Trimming shortened V by 5 bases and J by 4 bases, and 17 bases separated the two germline ends. There are 14 residues in the CDR3. The CDR3 DNA is TGCAGTGCTCCCGGGACCGGGCCGCGAGAGACCCAGTACTTC. Its translation: CSAPGTGPRETQYF.

This clonotype has only a few counts. The rearrangement uses TRBV7-8 and TRBJ1-1, with TRBD1 matching over 9 bases. The germline CDR1 and CDR2 sequences are SGHVS and FQNEAQ. This CDR3 is 23 amino acids long. Trimming removed 5 bases from V and 0 bases from J; junction bases left unmatched: 28. CDR3 nucleotides: TGTGCCAGCAGCGCCCCTAACGTAGGGACAGGGTGGCCTAGGGAGGCCATGAACACTGAAGCTTTCTTT. It is translated as CASSAPNVGTGWPREAMNTEAFF.

This clonotype was counted at least ten times. The chain combines TRBV7-8 with TRBJ2-5; D is perhaps TRBD1 or TRBD2 (6 bases each). The germline V and J ends were trimmed by 5 bases and 7 bases, with 17 bases remaining between them. Germline V gives CDR1 SGHVS, CDR2 FQNEAQ. CDR3 length: 14 amino acids. CDR3 in amino acids: CASSLGGQGVTQYF. The CDR3, as DNA: TGTGCCAGCAGCCTTGGGGGGCAGGGTGTGACCCAGTACTTC.

This rearrangement joins TRBV24-1 to TRBJ1-5, with 9 bases identical to TRBD1. The V gene end was trimmed by 4 bases and the J gene end by 7 bases; junction bases not matched to a gene: 16. The CDR3 sequence is 18 residues long. Germline V gene sequence: CDR1 KGHDR, CDR2 SFDVKD. CDR3 DNA: TGTGCCACCAGTGACCCAGGGACAGGGTATGGGGAAGCACAGCCCCAGCATTTT. This gives the protein CATSDPGTGYGEAQPQHF.